This T cell receptor (beta chain) was sequenced during a study of T-cell reconstitution after alpha-beta-depleted transplantation in children. The CDR3 has 15 amino acids. V lost 5 bases, J lost 6 bases, and 7 bases stayed unmatched. Per the germline V gene, CDR1 is SGHAT and CDR2 is FQNNGV. Construction of the TCRbeta library involved unique molecular identifiers. TCRdb re-derived calls from the PCR reads in MiXCR, one entry per CDR3 protein. This sample has almost 500,000 distinct CDR3 sequences, with approximately 10% found just once. This clonotype has more than one count but fewer than ten. The source material was PBMCs, sampled before TCRalphabeta/CD19-depleted stem cell transplant. This chain uses TRBV11-2 with TRBJ2-3; 11 bases match TRBD1. The TCR was taken from a child aged 2 to 15 with inherited bone marrow failure, due to receive a stem cell transplant. DNA of the CDR3: TGTGCCAGCAGCCGGACAGGGGGCCCGCCGGATACGCAGTATTTT. Encoded protein: CASSRTGGPPDTQYF.